Following are 19 T cell receptor beta chains from one sample sequenced in a study of T cell changes during pregnancy in multiple sclerosis (dated by TCRdb to between 2018 and 2021). Preparation of the library involved the immunoSEQ multiplex PCR assay. TCRdb retrieved this table from immuneACCESS and kept in-frame rearrangements only. Not all clones are present; in checked studies, unresolved V genes account for under half, and no reason is known for the remainder. The sample table contains more than 45,000 clones; only one count was recorded for 94% of them. Together, the top ten hold around 0.5% of the sample. The sequencing here drew on CD4+ T cells from peripheral blood mononuclear cells, taken in the first trimester of pregnancy. The source of these receptors is a female donor with multiple sclerosis, enrolled in a pregnancy study.

The chain has TRBV2 and TRBJ2-2; possibly TRBD2 for D (6 bases). Per germline, CDR1 SNHLY and CDR2 FYNNEI. This CDR3 contains 13 residues. V lost 11 bases and J lost 4, with 14 bases in between. The CDR3: CAGTWGITGELFF. The CDR3 coding sequence is TGTGCCGGGACTTGGGGGATCACCGGGGAGCTGTTTTTT.

V is TRBV7-8 and J is TRBJ1-5; D may be TRBD1 (5 bases). The germline V and J ends were trimmed by 5 bases and 0 bases, with 14 bases remaining between them. This CDR3 comprises 16 residues. In germline, CDR1 is SGHVS, CDR2 FQNEAQ. CDR3 region: CASSDLGGVSNQPQHF. The CDR3 nucleotides are TGTGCCAGCAGCGACTTGGGGGGGGTTAGCAATCAGCCCCAGCATTTT.

The gene calls are TRBV6-1 and TRBJ1-6; perhaps TRBD1 as D (5 bases). The CDR3 contains 17 residues. The germline V gene has CDR1 MNHNS and CDR2 SASEGT. Trimming took off 0 bases at V and 14 bases at J, with 23 bases between the two ends. The CDR3 loop reads CASSEAPMGTGVISLHF. In nucleotides, the CDR3 is TGTGCCAGCAGTGAAGCGCCGATGGGGACGGGGGTCATATCCCTCCACTTT.

This clone came up once. The chain uses TRBV25-1 and TRBJ1-6; D call uncertain. CDR1 is MGHDK and CDR2 is SYGVNS in the germline V gene. The CDR3 contains 13 residues. The ends were cut back, 5 bases at V and 14 bases at J, with 16 bases in the middle. The CDR3 nucleotides are TGTGCCAGCAGTCACAGCCTCAGTCTCACCCTCCACTTT. It specifies CASSHSLSLTLHF. The complete variable domain, with remaining parts taken from reference TRBV25-1 and TRBJ1-6, reads EADIYQTPRYLVIGTGKKITLECSQTMGHDKMYWYQQDPGMELHLIHYSYGVNSTEKGDLSSESTVSRIRTEHFPLTLESARPSHTSQYLCASSHSLSLTLHFGNGTRLTVT.

The chain joins TRBV9 to TRBJ2-2; D is perhaps TRBD2 (6 bases). This CDR3 contains 15 residues. Germline assignment: CDR1 SGDLS and CDR2 YYNGEE. Trimming shortened V by 3 bases and J by 4 bases, and 13 bases separated the two germline ends. CDR3 coding DNA: TGTGCCAGCAGCGCTCGCGGGGCGGGCACCGGGGAGCTGTTTTTT. This encodes CASSARGAGTGELFF.

The chain couples TRBV4-2 to TRBJ2-1, with 7 bases matching TRBD2. Germline V gives CDR1 LGHNA, CDR2 YNFKEQ. Germline trimming cut 4 bases from V and 7 bases from J; bases unmatched to any gene: 13. CDR3 length: 16 amino acids. CDR3 bases: TGTGCCAGCAGCCTAGCCGGGACTATACCCGGGAATGAGCAGTTCTTC. It encodes CASSLAGTIPGNEQFF.

The V and J genes are TRBV10-3 and TRBJ1-1, with 9 bases fitting TRBD1. This CDR3 has 17 residues. J gave up 4 bases and V 8 bases, and 17 bases lay outside the gene matches. Germline V lookup: CDR1 ENHRY, CDR2 SYGVKD. The CDR3 region is CAILDRPTGGMGTEAFF. The CDR3 DNA reads as TGTGCCATCTTAGACCGCCCGACAGGGGGAATGGGCACTGAAGCTTTCTTT.

The gene calls are TRBV6-5 and TRBJ1-5; D remains unclear. The germline V and J ends were trimmed by 2 bases and 1 base, with 9 bases remaining between them. The CDR3 runs 15 residues. Germline V CDR1 and CDR2: MNHEY, SVGAGI. This chain's CDR3 is CASSYGRESNQPQHF. In nucleotides, the CDR3 is TGTGCCAGCAGTTACGGGCGGGAGAGCAATCAGCCCCAGCATTTT.

The genes are TRBV18 and TRBJ2-6, with D perhaps matching TRBD2 (5 bases). There are 16 residues in the CDR3. The V gene's germline CDR1 is KGHSH and CDR2 LQKENI. V shed 2 bases and J shed 1 base, with 9 bases lying between them. The CDR3, as DNA: TGTGCCAGCTCACCAGGGCTAGCTTCTGGGGCCAACGTCCTGACTTTC. Its translation: CASSPGLASGANVLTF.

The chain employs TRBV6-5 and TRBJ1-1; D may be TRBD1 (5 bases). The length of the CDR3 is 13 residues. Deletions cut 6 bases from V and 2 bases from J, with 10 bases between. CDR1 and CDR2 from the germline V gene are MNHEY and SVGAGI. The DNA of the CDR3 is TGTGCCAGCAGCCCTGACAGCAACACTGAAGCTTTCTTT. As protein: CASSPDSNTEAFF.

The chain recombines TRBV5-6 with TRBJ2-5; the match to TRBD2 covers 7 bases. CDR3 length equals 15 residues. The ends lost 4 bases at V and 8 bases at J; junction bases unmatched: 14. Germline lookup yields CDR1 SGHDT and CDR2 YYEEEE. CDR3 sequence: CASSPQAGPYGTQYF. DNA for the CDR3: TGTGCCAGCAGCCCACAAGCGGGGCCCTATGGCACCCAGTACTTC.

J is TRBJ2-7 and V is TRBV9, with no clear D. With 0 bases removed from V and 2 bases from J, the gap between germline ends came to 9 bases. In germline, CDR1 is SGDLS, CDR2 YYNGEE. The CDR3 has 14 amino acids. CDR3 region: CASSVDGSTYEQYF. CDR3 nucleotides: TGTGCCAGCAGCGTAGACGGGTCTACCTACGAGCAGTACTTC.

The CDR3 spells CASSQHMGQGRTGELFF. In nucleotides, the CDR3 is TGTGCCAGCAGCCAACACATGGGACAGGGGAGAACCGGGGAGCTGTTTTTT. The V and J genes are TRBV11-3 and TRBJ2-2, with 10 bases aligning to TRBD1. The CDR3 extends over 17 amino acids. V lost 5 bases and J lost 5; bases outside the gene matches: 11. CDR1 is SGHNT and CDR2 is YENEEA in the germline V gene. The complete variable domain, with remaining parts taken from reference TRBV11-3 and TRBJ2-2, reads EAGVVQSPRYKIIEKKQPVAFWCNPISGHNTLYWYLQNLGQGPELLIRYENEEAVDDSQLPKDRFSAERLKGVDSTLKIQPAELGDSAVYLCASSQHMGQGRTGELFFGEGSRLTVL.

The chain employs TRBV11-1 and TRBJ2-3; D gene uncertain. The germline V gene encodes CDR1 SGHAT and CDR2 FQDESV (reference sequence). The germline V and J ends were trimmed by 3 bases and 2 bases, with 18 bases remaining between them. CDR3 length equals 17 residues. The CDR3 region is CASSFGFSNSLTDTQYF. CDR3 coding DNA: TGTGCCAGCAGCTTCGGCTTCTCGAACAGCCTCACAGATACGCAGTATTTT.

The chain has TRBV30 and TRBJ1-1; D possibly corresponds to TRBD1 (6 bases). Germline-derived CDR1 and CDR2 are GTSNPN and SVGIG (reference sequence). V dropped 0 bases and J dropped 1 base, with 18 bases sitting between them. This CDR3 has 17 amino acids. The CDR3 sequence: CAWSVLSDSRTNTEAFF. Written as DNA, the CDR3 is TGTGCCTGGAGTGTACTTTCGGACAGTCGAACGAACACTGAAGCTTTCTTT.

CDR3 DNA: TGTGCCAGCCCTCCCCCAGGGATGAACACTGAAGCTTTCTTT. Amino acid sequence: CASPPPGMNTEAFF. The chain links TRBV6-6 to TRBJ1-1; maybe TRBD1 (5 bases). V was cut by 8 bases and J by 0 bases, with 13 bases left in between. CDR3 size: 14 residues. The germline gives CDR1 MNHNY, CDR2 SVGAGI (reference sequence).

The chain carries TRBV10-2 and TRBJ2-7; 8 bases are a match to TRBD1. CDR1 is WSHSY and CDR2 is SAAADI in the germline V gene. V lost 0 bases, J lost 0 bases, and 7 bases stayed unmatched. CDR3 length equals 17 residues. The CDR3 DNA follows: TGCGCCAGCAGTGAGTCGTTCGGACAGGGCCACTCCTACGAGCAGTACTTC. Protein: CASSESFGQGHSYEQYF.

This chain links TRBV6-5 with TRBJ1-1; D is uncertain. V was pared by 7 bases and J by 10 bases, with 13 bases between. The CDR3 has 11 residues. Germline V gene sequence: CDR1 MNHEY, CDR2 SVGAGI. CDR3 sequence reads: CASTQGQAAFF. For the CDR3, the DNA is TGTGCCAGCACCCAAGGTCAGGCAGCTTTCTTT.

The chain combines TRBV6-1 with TRBJ1-3; no definite D call. The CDR3 extends over 13 amino acids. Trimming removed 9 bases at V and 0 bases at J, with 9 bases between. CDR1 is MNHNS and CDR2 is SASEGT in the germline V gene. CDR3 in amino acids: CARIPSSGNTIYF. Written as DNA, the CDR3 is TGTGCCAGGATTCCCAGCTCTGGAAACACCATATATTTT.